This T cell receptor (beta chain) was sequenced for a study of OX40 agonist ivuxolimab in advanced cancers. Across the whole study: Hepatocellular carcinoma, melanoma, renal cell or head and neck cancer was diagnosed in the dose-escalation patients. Participants, roughly 80% male, averaged roughly 59 years of age, ranging from about 23 to 90.

This table comes from immunoSEQ multiplex PCR, and its TCRdb copy is limited to in-frame clones, with some not included. The table has under 65,000 clones, roughly nine tenths seen once. Study-wide results and limits: Several nonresponders also turned out to have low normalized T-cell clonal expansion. Among the lowest peripheral clonal expansion occurred in 0.1-3.0 mg/kg partial responders.

The CDR3 extends over 10 amino acids. Germline V lookup: CDR1 SQVTM, CDR2 ANQGSEA. The V and J ends lost 3 bases and 5 bases respectively, with 5 bases between them. This clone has only a few counts. Its target is unknown. The same CDR3 also results from other DNA sequences found in this sample. The TCR comes from an adult with an advanced solid tumor such as melanoma, head and neck, liver or kidney cancer. V usage is TRBV29-1 and J usage is TRBJ2-7; D remains ambiguous. The sequencing used CD4+ or CD8+ T cells sorted from blood, collected in a trial of the OX40 agonist ivuxolimab. CDR3 amino acids: CSVEGDEQYF. As DNA, the CDR3 is TGCAGCGTTGAGGGTGACGAGCAGTACTTC.